These 14 T cell receptor beta chains were all obtained from the same sample, sequenced in a study of blood T cell repertoires in COVID-19. Generated by immunoSEQ multiplex PCR, the TCRdb table keeps only in-frame clones and is missing some. The sample holds some 240,000 clones; 80% to 90% are singletons and the top ten take 4.6%. The specimen sequenced was peripheral blood. These receptors came from a woman between 40 and 50 years old who had recovered from COVID-19.

CDR3 amino acids: CASNPSGNTGELFF. CDR3 DNA: TGTGCCAGTAACCCTAGCGGGAACACCGGGGAGCTGTTTTTT. The chain is built from TRBV19 and TRBJ2-2; 7 bases map to TRBD2. The CDR3 has 14 amino acids. From germline, CDR1 is LNHDA and CDR2 SQIVND (reference sequence). Trimming removed 7 bases from V and 1 base from J; junction bases left unmatched: 3.

The rearrangement joins TRBV28 to TRBJ2-7, with D perhaps TRBD1 (6 bases). V lost 8 bases and J lost 2, with 19 bases in between. Germline CDR1 reads MDHEN; CDR2 reads SYDVKM. The CDR3 runs to 15 residues. The CDR3: CASLPGAQDTYEQYF. CDR3 in DNA: TGTGCCAGCCTCCCAGGGGCCCAGGATACCTACGAGCAGTACTTC.

This chain uses TRBV4-3 with TRBJ2-5; 10 bases fit TRBD2. The CDR3 extends over 17 amino acids. CDR1 and CDR2 from the germline V gene are LGHNA and YSLEER. V trimming: 4 bases; J trimming: 4 bases; junction bases outside the gene matches: 12. The CDR3 sequence is CASSPQWASGSTETQYF. In DNA form, the CDR3 reads TGCGCCAGCAGCCCGCAGTGGGCTAGCGGGAGTACAGAGACCCAGTACTTC.

The genes are TRBV3-1 (or the pseudogene TRBV3-2) and TRBJ2-7; 12 bases agree with TRBD1. Germline V gene data show CDR1 as LGHDT and CDR2 as YNNKEL (reference sequence). V gave up 3 bases and J gave up 6 bases; unmatched junction bases: 24. The CDR3 consists of 21 residues. The CDR3 is CASSHLSGTGGAGGSLSEQYV. CDR3 nucleotides: TGTGCCAGCAGCCATTTAAGTGGGACAGGGGGCGCCGGCGGGAGCTTGTCCGAGCAGTACGTC.

This clone has just a few counts. The chain couples TRBV7-9 to TRBJ2-1; tentatively, D is TRBD2 (5 bases). The germline V and J ends were trimmed by 5 bases and 8 bases, with 25 bases remaining between them. CDR3 length: 17 residues. CDR1 and CDR2 (germline): SEHNR, FQNEAQ (reference sequence). This chain's CDR3 is CASSRFDRRPKADEQFF. CDR3 coding DNA: TGTGCCAGCAGCCGGTTTGATCGGAGGCCAAAGGCGGATGAGCAGTTCTTC.

CDR3 bases: TGTGCCAGCTCATCCGCTAGCGGGAGCCAAGAGACCCAGTACTTC. Its protein product is CASSSASGSQETQYF. The rearrangement joins TRBV18 to TRBJ2-5, with 10 positions matching TRBD2. CDR1 is KGHSH, CDR2 LQKENI, per germline. Trimming cost V 5 bases and J 1 base; bases outside gene matches: 4. This CDR3 contains 15 residues.

The V gene is TRBV6-5, the J gene TRBJ1-5; no clear D. In germline, CDR1 is MNHEY, CDR2 SVGAGI. The CDR3 is 15 amino acids. V lost 6 bases to trimming and J lost 0 bases, with 12 bases between them. The CDR3 loop is CASRLEPYSNQPQHF. CDR3 coding DNA: TGTGCCAGCAGATTAGAACCGTATAGCAATCAGCCCCAGCATTTT.

CDR3 in DNA: TGTGCCAGCTCACCTCCCCAACAGGGAACCGGGGAGCTGTTTTTT. It codes for CASSPPQQGTGELFF. The rearrangement uses TRBV18 and TRBJ2-2; D might be TRBD1 (6 bases). Looked up from germline, CDR1 is KGHSH and CDR2 is LQKENI. This CDR3 is 15 amino acids long. V was clipped by 3 bases and J by 5 bases, with 13 bases between them.

This clone was observed a single time. The rearrangement links TRBV30 to TRBJ1-4; D is perhaps TRBD1 (6 bases). The CDR3 has 13 amino acids. V lost 1 base and J lost 8, with 11 bases in between. The germline V gene has CDR1 GTSNPN and CDR2 SVGIG (reference sequence). The CDR3 spells CAWSEGVREKLFF. In DNA, the CDR3 is TGTGCCTGGAGTGAGGGGGTACGCGAAAAACTGTTTTTT.

This chain uses TRBV12-5 with TRBJ1-1, with 7 bases lining up with TRBD1. CDR3 length: 17 amino acids. With 2 bases clipped from V and 4 bases from J, the junction kept 13 bases outside the gene matches. Germline CDR1 and CDR2: LGHNT and FRNRAP. CDR3 nucleotide sequence: TGTGCTAGTGGTTTGCTAACCGCAGGGGGACGGGGCACTGAAGCTTTCTTT. It yields the protein CASGLLTAGGRGTEAFF.

V is TRBV5-4 and J is TRBJ2-3; 11 nucleotides align to TRBD2. Per the germline V gene, CDR1 is SGHNT and CDR2 is YYREEE (reference sequence). The J segment lost 2 bases and the V segment lost 0 bases, leaving 8 bases of the junction unmatched. The CDR3 is 18 residues long. The CDR3 loop is CASSLGALAGVSTDTQYF. For the CDR3, the DNA is TGTGCCAGCAGCTTGGGGGCACTAGCGGGAGTTTCCACAGATACGCAGTATTTT. Full variable domain (rest looked up from reference TRBV5-4 and TRBJ2-3): ETGVTQSPTHLIKTRGQQVTLRCSSQSGHNTVSWYQQALGQGPQFIFQYYREEENGRGNFPPRFSGLQFPNYSSELNVNALELDDSALYLCASSLGALAGVSTDTQYFGPGTRLTVL.

V gene TRBV24-1 combines with J gene TRBJ1-2; TRBD1 agrees at 12 bases. V shed 2 bases and J 6 bases; nucleotides not matched to a gene: 3. CDR1 and CDR2 (germline): KGHDR, SFDVKD. The CDR3 consists of 15 residues. CDR3 nucleotides: TGTGCCACCAGTGATTGGGACAGGGGGCAGGATGGCTACACCTTC. It is translated as CATSDWDRGQDGYTF.

The chain carries TRBV19 and TRBJ2-1; 8 positions agree with TRBD2. From germline, CDR1 is LNHDA and CDR2 SQIVND (reference sequence). After removal of 3 bases from V and 8 bases from J, the junction contained 12 bases not matched to a gene. There are 16 residues in the CDR3. CDR3 amino acids: CASSMTAGDRSDEQFF. The DNA for the CDR3 is TGTGCCAGTAGTATGACAGCGGGAGATCGGTCCGATGAGCAGTTCTTC.

The chain combines TRBV7-2 with TRBJ2-5, with D uncertain. The CDR3 sequence is 14 residues long. Germline V gives CDR1 SGHTA, CDR2 FQGNSA. V was shortened by 2 bases and J by 1 base, with 8 bases between the two germline ends. CDR3 residues: CASSLRPGQETQYF. CDR3 coding DNA: TGTGCCAGCAGCTTAAGACCAGGCCAAGAGACCCAGTACTTC.